This record concerns one TCR beta chain sequence. It lacks a known antigen. No quality values exist for individual bases; no much larger clone is one base distant. From cysteine to phenylalanine, the CDR3 is 16 amino acids long. Only the CDR3 DNA is retained, 48 bases long and in frame from the first base. CDR1 and CDR2, looked up from the germline V gene (reference sequence), are LNHDA and SQIVND. Germline trimming amounts to 6 bases on V and 2 bases on J, with 6 as the count of junction bases outside the gene matches. This specimen comes from a study of OX40 agonist ivuxolimab in advanced cancers. Looking at the study overall: Ivuxolimab, which targeted the costimulatory receptor OX40 (CD134), was an agonistic, fully human IgG2 monoclonal antibody. The paper reports the monotherapy dose-escalation portion (N of about 50 patients) of the phase I ivuxolimab trial. Partial responses occurred in three dose-escalation patients, of whom one had hepatocellular carcinoma and two had cutaneous melanoma. Intravenous ivuxolimab was administered to patients every 2 weeks at six dose levels: 0.01, 0.1, 0.3, 1.5, 3 and 10 mg/kg. The purpose of peripheral TCRbeta sequencing was to test whether ivuxolimab changed TCR sequence diversity and led to clonal T-cell expansion. Of the 50 to 55 patients in dose escalation, 19 had hepatocellular carcinoma, some 15 had melanoma, 9 had renal cell carcinoma and 9 had head and neck cancer. The dose-escalation cohort was approximately 83% male with a mean age of 60 years, ranging from roughly 23 to 90. Patients were allowed to have had prior anti-PD-1, anti-PD-L1 or anti-CTLA-4 therapy, and 30% to 40% of the dose-escalation patients had been treated with checkpoint inhibitors. On the study overall, not on this receptor specifically: After ivuxolimab, CD8+ T cells had more expanded clones than CD4+ T cells on average. Low levels of normalized T-cell clonal expansion were also seen in some patients who did not respond. Clonal expansion of both CD4+ and CD8+ blood T cells was observed from baseline to week 6 at doses 0.1 to 3.0 mg/kg. In the 0.1-3.0 mg/kg groups, partial responders were among the patients with the lowest normalized peripheral clonal expansion, particularly in CD8+ T cells. Antigen specificity was not determined for the clonally expanded peripheral T cells.

The trial excluded patients who had a history of autoimmune disease or who were on systemic immunosuppression. Peripheral blood for TCR sequencing was collected from all dose cohorts at baseline, on cycle 4 day 1, and on cycle 7 day 1. The samples were drawn from a first-in-human, open-label, multicenter phase I dose-escalation trial of ivuxolimab. The trial enrolled adults with locally advanced or metastatic head and neck squamous cell, hepatocellular, melanoma or renal cell carcinoma. Before TCR sequencing, CD4+ T cells and CD8+ T cells from peripheral blood were sorted into separate populations. For sequencing of the TCRbeta CDR3 region, genomic DNA was extracted from the sorted cells. The immunoSEQ Assay was used for sequencing of TCRbeta CDR3 regions. TCRdb took this table from immuneACCESS and kept in-frame rearrangements with V and J called. Such tables lack part of the clones; where checked against another copy, unresolved V genes explain under half of the gap, and the rest is unexplained. The sample contains about 68,000 clones, 85% of them found a single time. The ten largest make up 0.68% of the sample.

The rearranged segments are TRBV19 and TRBJ1-3; TRBD1 lines up with 11 middle nucleotides. The source material was CD4+ or CD8+ T cells sorted from blood, sampled in a trial of the OX40 agonist ivuxolimab. This clonotype was sampled from an adult with an advanced solid tumor such as melanoma, head and neck, liver or kidney cancer. In nucleotide form, the sequence is TGTGCCAGTAGGTCCGGGACAGGGGGGCCTGGAAACACCATATATTTT. It translates as CASRSGTGGPGNTIYF. This CDR3, with the reference TRBV19 and TRBJ1-3 proteins standing in past its ends, gives the full variable domain DGGITQSPKYLFRKEGQNVTLSCEQNLNHDAMYWYRQDPGQGLRLIYYSQIVNDFQKGDIAEGYSVSREKKESFPLTVTSAQKNPTAFYLCASRSGTGGPGNTIYFGEGSWLTVV.